The clone carrying this TCR beta chain was seen only a few times. With a J-beta primer mix and a sample-barcoded 5' primer, a second PCR ran roughly 6 to 11 cycles. Using its own MiXCR run on the 5' RACE reads, TCRdb lists one record per CDR3 protein. Of about 620,000 distinct CDR3 sequences listed, around 21% are singletons. Each sample had at least 6 million PBMCs isolated. The V and J ends lost 3 bases and 3 bases respectively, with 9 bases between them. The CDR3 totals 14 residues. This sample was included in a study of blood T cells in healthy people across ages. The genes are TRBV12-3 or TRBV12-4 and TRBJ2-4; the D call may be TRBD1 or TRBD2 (5 bases each). The specimen sequenced was blood. This clonotype was sampled from a man in his 70s in good health. The CDR3 coding sequence is TGTGCCAGCAGTTTCGGGGCGGGCAAAAACATTCAGTACTTC. Encoded protein: CASSFGAGKNIQYF.